Below are 21 T cell receptor beta chains sequenced from a single sample in a study of T cell changes during pregnancy in multiple sclerosis (dated by TCRdb to the late 2010s). Library prep was done by the immunoSEQ multiplex PCR assay. TCRdb retrieved this table from immuneACCESS and kept in-frame rearrangements only. Not all clones are present; in checked studies, unresolved V genes account for under half, and no reason is known for the remainder. Here the sample has roughly 120,000 clones; roughly nine tenths occur a single time. The leading ten clones occupy 1.5% of the sample. The sequences come from peripheral blood, collected in the third trimester of pregnancy. Source of these receptors: a female donor with multiple sclerosis, enrolled in a pregnancy study.

The CDR3 sequence: CASSARQAVSTDTQYF. CDR3 nucleotides: TGTGCCAGCAGCGCTCGACAGGCCGTTTCCACAGATACGCAGTATTTT. J is TRBJ2-3 and V is TRBV9; TRBD1 is a possible D gene (6 bases). Germline V gene lookup returns CDR1 SGDLS and CDR2 YYNGEE. V gave up 3 bases and J gave up 2 bases, with 16 bases separating them. This CDR3 has 16 residues.

The chain carries TRBV2 and TRBJ2-5; 7 bases line up with TRBD1. The CDR3 is 16 residues long. After removal of 1 base from V and 4 bases from J, the junction contained 9 bases not matched to a gene. CDR1 and CDR2 (germline): SNHLY, FYNNEI. CDR3 protein: CASSEGQGIGGETQYF. The CDR3 region has the DNA TGTGCCAGCAGTGAAGGACAGGGAATTGGTGGAGAGACCCAGTACTTC.

The chain joins TRBV7-2 to TRBJ1-4; a possible D gene is TRBD1 (6 bases). This CDR3 is 17 amino acids long. Germline V lookup: CDR1 SGHTA, CDR2 FQGNSA. The V end lost 5 bases, the J end lost 0 bases, and 16 bases lay between the germline ends. The CDR3 spells CASSPAGQIATNEKLFF. The CDR3 DNA reads as TGTGCCAGCAGCCCGGCCGGACAGATTGCAACTAATGAAAAACTGTTTTTT.

V is TRBV6-4 and J is TRBJ2-1; D might be TRBD2 (5 bases). Deletions cut 2 bases from V and 6 bases from J, with 14 bases between. The germline V gene has CDR1 MRHNA and CDR2 SNTAGT. The CDR3 consists of 15 residues. The CDR3 region is CASSDGTSEINEQFF. CDR3 nucleotides: TGTGCCAGCAGTGACGGAACTAGTGAGATCAATGAGCAGTTCTTC.

This sequence joins TRBV5-6 and TRBJ2-1, with D tentatively TRBD2 (6 bases). Germline CDR1 and CDR2: SGHDT and YYEEEE. The CDR3 is 16 amino acids. V lost 2 bases, J lost 8 bases, and 20 bases lay in between. For the CDR3, the DNA is TGTGCCAGCAGCTTTCCGACTAGGGGCGTTAGGGATGAGCAGTTCTTC. Its protein product is CASSFPTRGVRDEQFF.

This clone was picked up one time. V is TRBV28 and J is TRBJ2-7; 7 positions agree with TRBD2. CDR3 size: 12 residues. V lost 5 bases, J lost 3 bases, and 1 base stayed unmatched. The germline V gene has CDR1 MDHEN and CDR2 SYDVKM. CDR3 in DNA: TGTGCCAGCAGTCGGGACTACTACGAGCAGTACTTC. The encoded protein is CASSRDYYEQYF.

The chain is built from TRBV2 and TRBJ2-1; a weak D match, TRBD1 (5 bases). V lost 8 bases and J lost 7, with 15 bases in between. The CDR3 covers 13 residues. From germline, CDR1 is SNHLY and CDR2 FYNNEI. CDR3 nucleotides: TGTGCCAGCCTTCAGGGCGTGTCGAATGAGCAGTTCTTC. Translation: CASLQGVSNEQFF. Complete variable domain (other parts from reference TRBV2 and TRBJ2-1): EPEVTQTPSHQVTQMGQEVILRCVPISNHLYFYWYRQILGQKVEFLVSFYNNEISEKSEIFDDQFSVERPDGSNFTLKIRSTKLEDSAMYFCASLQGVSNEQFFGPGTRLTVL.

The J gene is TRBJ2-3, the V gene TRBV9; 7 nucleotides agree with TRBD2. The CDR3 totals 17 residues. CDR1 and CDR2 from the germline V gene are SGDLS and YYNGEE. V dropped 4 bases and J dropped 3; count of bases not matched to a gene: 14. The CDR3 bases are TGTGCCAGCAGCCCCATCGGGGGGAGGATTGGTACAGATACGCAGTATTTT. It encodes CASSPIGGRIGTDTQYF.

The chain employs TRBV5-1 and TRBJ2-5, with 9 nucleotides matching TRBD1. The CDR3 sequence is 16 residues long. With 4 bases clipped from V and 4 bases from J, the junction kept 11 bases outside the gene matches. Per germline, CDR1 SGHRS and CDR2 YFSETQ. The CDR3 DNA follows: TGCGCCAGCAGCCCTACCGGGACAGGGCTTAGAGAGACCCAGTACTTC. Translated, it gives CASSPTGTGLRETQYF.

V and J are TRBV4-1 and TRBJ2-3, with TRBD2 as a possible D gene (6 bases). The germline V and J ends were trimmed by 2 bases and 4 bases, with 16 bases remaining between them. The germline CDR1 and CDR2 sequences are MGHRA and YSYEKL. The CDR3 is 16 amino acids. The CDR3 here is CASSQSRERRADTQYF. The CDR3 region has the DNA TGCGCCAGCAGCCAAAGCCGCGAAAGGAGGGCAGATACGCAGTATTTT.

The rearrangement joins TRBV9 to TRBJ1-2; no clear D. Trimming removed 0 bases at V and 2 bases at J, with 5 bases between. Germline lookup yields CDR1 SGDLS and CDR2 YYNGEE. This CDR3 is 13 amino acids long. CDR3 DNA sequence: TGTGCCAGCAGCGTAGAACAGAACTATGGCTACACCTTC. It encodes CASSVEQNYGYTF.

The chain combines TRBV6-1 with TRBJ2-7, with D possibly being TRBD1 (5 bases). The CDR3 consists of 15 residues. Germline-derived CDR1 and CDR2 are MNHNS and SASEGT. V lost 6 bases and J lost 0, with 15 bases in between. CDR3 DNA sequence: TGTGCCAGCAGCCCTACGACAGTGGCCTCCTACGAGCAGTACTTC. This encodes CASSPTTVASYEQYF.

The rearrangement joins TRBV5-1 to TRBJ2-2; TRBD1 is a possible D gene (6 bases). Germline V gene data show CDR1 as SGHRS and CDR2 as YFSETQ. The CDR3 covers 16 residues. The ends were cut back, 0 bases at V and 2 bases at J, with 11 bases in the middle. The chain's CDR3 is CASSLVGQRNTGELFF. In DNA form, the CDR3 reads TGCGCCAGCAGCTTGGTCGGACAGAGAAACACCGGGGAGCTGTTTTTT.

The J gene is TRBJ1-1, the V gene TRBV4-2; 9 nucleotides line up with TRBD1. CDR3 length: 17 residues. The ends lost 1 base at V and 0 bases at J; junction bases unmatched: 6. Germline assignment: CDR1 LGHNA and CDR2 YNFKEQ. The CDR3 DNA reads TGTGCCAGCAGCCAAGTAAAGACAGGGGGTATGAACACTGAAGCTTTCTTT. Amino acid sequence: CASSQVKTGGMNTEAFF.

V gene TRBV2 combines with J gene TRBJ1-1, with 10 positions matching TRBD1. The CDR3 length is 14 residues. J lost 7 bases, V lost 2 bases, and 4 bases had no gene match. Germline V gives CDR1 SNHLY, CDR2 FYNNEI. CDR3 coding DNA: TGTGCCAGCAGTGAACAGGGACAGGGGTATGAAGCTTTCTTT. Its translation is CASSEQGQGYEAFF. Filled out from reference TRBV2 and TRBJ1-1, the complete variable domain reads EPEVTQTPSHQVTQMGQEVILRCVPISNHLYFYWYRQILGQKVEFLVSFYNNEISEKSEIFDDQFSVERPDGSNFTLKIRSTKLEDSAMYFCASSEQGQGYEAFFGQGTRLTVV.

V is TRBV5-4 and J is TRBJ2-5; weak D call: TRBD1 (6 bases). Deletions cut 3 bases from V and 2 bases from J, with 8 bases between. There are 13 residues in the CDR3. Germline values: CDR1 SGHNT, CDR2 YYREEE (reference sequence). The CDR3 loop reads CASSSGTQETQYF. In DNA form, the CDR3 reads TGTGCCAGCAGCTCCGGGACACAAGAGACCCAGTACTTC.

This chain links TRBV28 with TRBJ2-3, with 9 bases that match TRBD2. After removal of 3 bases from V and 2 bases from J, the junction contained 6 bases not matched to a gene. CDR3 length equals 16 residues. CDR1 is MDHEN and CDR2 is SYDVKM in the germline V gene. CDR3 sequence: CASSFLTSGSTDTQYF. In DNA form, the CDR3 reads TGTGCCAGCAGTTTTTTGACTAGCGGTTCCACAGATACGCAGTATTTT. The complete variable domain, with remaining parts taken from reference TRBV28 and TRBJ2-3, reads DVKVTQSSRYLVKRTGEKVFLECVQDMDHENMFWYRQDPGLGLRLIYFSYDVKMKEKGDIPEGYSVSREKKERFSLILESASTNQTSMYLCASSFLTSGSTDTQYFGPGTRLTVL.

The CDR3 reads CASRLGGAGEPLAKNIQYF. CDR3 DNA: TGTGCAAGTCGCTTAGGGGGAGCGGGGGAGCCCCTAGCCAAAAACATTCAGTACTTC. This chain joins TRBV12-2 and TRBJ2-4; the DNA was not used to check the table's D call, TRBD2. TRBV12-2 is flagged as a pseudogene. The CDR3 runs 19 residues.

The V call is TRBV18, the J call TRBJ2-2; TRBD1 matches 7 bases. Germline CDR1 and CDR2: KGHSH and LQKENI. The ends lost 3 bases at V and 4 bases at J; junction bases unmatched: 5. CDR3 length: 15 amino acids. The CDR3 protein is CASSPPGQSTGELFF. The CDR3 DNA follows: TGTGCCAGCTCACCCCCGGGACAGAGCACCGGGGAGCTGTTTTTT.

The CDR3 DNA follows: TGCAGCGCCGGCCCACAGGGCCCTAATGAAAAACTGTTTTTT. It codes for CSAGPQGPNEKLFF. V and J are TRBV29-1 and TRBJ1-4; D perhaps matches TRBD1 (6 bases). This CDR3 has 14 amino acids. The germline CDR1 and CDR2 sequences are SQVTM and ANQGSEA. V lost 7 bases to trimming and J lost 3 bases, with 15 bases between them.

This chain uses TRBV6-1 with TRBJ2-1; 10 bases match TRBD2. Germline CDR1 is MNHNS and CDR2 is SASEGT. The CDR3 totals 15 residues. The trim removed 6 bases at V and 2 bases at J, leaving 4 bases unmatched. Here the CDR3 DNA reads TGTGCCAGCAGGAAGAGCGGGGGGGCCTACAATGAGCAGTTCTTC. Encoded protein: CASRKSGGAYNEQFF.